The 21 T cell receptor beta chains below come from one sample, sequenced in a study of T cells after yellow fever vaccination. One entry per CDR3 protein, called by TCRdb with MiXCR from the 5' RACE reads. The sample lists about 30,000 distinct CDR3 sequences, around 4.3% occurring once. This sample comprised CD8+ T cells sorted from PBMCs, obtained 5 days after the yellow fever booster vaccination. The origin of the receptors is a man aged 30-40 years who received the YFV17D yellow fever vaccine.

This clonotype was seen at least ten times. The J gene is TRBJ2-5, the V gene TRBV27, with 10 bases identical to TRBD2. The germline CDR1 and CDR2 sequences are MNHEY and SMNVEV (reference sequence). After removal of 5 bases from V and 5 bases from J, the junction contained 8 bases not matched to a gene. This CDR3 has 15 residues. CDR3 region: CASSPPLAGVETQYF. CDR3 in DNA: TGTGCCAGCAGTCCCCCGCTAGCGGGAGTGGAGACCCAGTACTTC.

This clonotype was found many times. Here the CDR3 reads CASSPPDETQYF. The CDR3 region has the DNA TGTGCCAGCAGCCCCCCCGATGAGACCCAGTACTTC. This chain connects TRBV11-2 to TRBJ2-5; no clear D gene. Germline V gives CDR1 SGHAT, CDR2 FQNNGV. V lost 5 bases, J lost 5 bases, and 9 bases lay in between. The CDR3 is 12 amino acids. Variable domain in full (rest from reference TRBV11-2 and TRBJ2-5): EAGVAQSPRYKIIEKRQSVAFWCNPISGHATLYWYQQILGQGPKLLIQFQNNGVVDDSQLPKDRFSAERLKGVDSTLKIQPAKLEDSAVYLCASSPPDETQYFGPGTRLLVL.

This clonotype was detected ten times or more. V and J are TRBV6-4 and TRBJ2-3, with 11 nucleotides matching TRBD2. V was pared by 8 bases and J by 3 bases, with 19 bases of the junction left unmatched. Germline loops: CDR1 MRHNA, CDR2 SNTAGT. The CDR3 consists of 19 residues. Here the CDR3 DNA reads TGTGCCAGCCGGGGGGCCGGGACTAGCGGCGGAGATTGGACAGATACGCAGTATTTT. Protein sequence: CASRGAGTSGGDWTDTQYF.

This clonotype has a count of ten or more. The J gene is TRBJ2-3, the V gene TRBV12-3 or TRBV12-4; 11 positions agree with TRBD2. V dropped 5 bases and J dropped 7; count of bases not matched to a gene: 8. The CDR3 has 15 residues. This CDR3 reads CASSVSGGDPNTQYF. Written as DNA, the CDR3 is TGTGCCAGCAGTGTTAGCGGGGGGGACCCGAATACGCAGTATTTT.

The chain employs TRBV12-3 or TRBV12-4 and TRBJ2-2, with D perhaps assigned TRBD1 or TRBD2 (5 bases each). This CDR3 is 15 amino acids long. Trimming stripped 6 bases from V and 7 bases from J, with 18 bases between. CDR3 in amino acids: CASSRRGVAVGELFF. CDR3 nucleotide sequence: TGTGCCAGCAGCCGGAGAGGGGTCGCGGTCGGGGAGCTGTTTTTT.

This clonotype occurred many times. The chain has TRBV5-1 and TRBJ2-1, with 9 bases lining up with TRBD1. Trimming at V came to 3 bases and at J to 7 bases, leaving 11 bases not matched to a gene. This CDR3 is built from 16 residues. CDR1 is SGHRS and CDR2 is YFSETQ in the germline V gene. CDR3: CASSWATGTGKNEQFF. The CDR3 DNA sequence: TGCGCCAGCAGCTGGGCCACCGGGACAGGGAAGAATGAGCAGTTCTTC.

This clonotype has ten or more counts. CDR3 amino acids: CASNPETNYGYTF. CDR3 DNA: TGTGCCAGCAACCCGGAGACTAACTATGGCTACACCTTC. The chain uses TRBV5-8 and TRBJ1-2; D not certain. CDR1 and CDR2 (germline): SGHTS, YDEGEE. There are 13 residues in the CDR3. With 6 bases removed from V and 0 bases from J, the gap between germline ends came to 9 bases.

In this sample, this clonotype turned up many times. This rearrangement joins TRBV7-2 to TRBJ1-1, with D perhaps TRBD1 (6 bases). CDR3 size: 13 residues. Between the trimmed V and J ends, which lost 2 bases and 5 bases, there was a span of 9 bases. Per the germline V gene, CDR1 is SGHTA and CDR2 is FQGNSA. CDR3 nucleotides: TGTGCCAGCAGCTTATGGGACATTACTGAAGCTTTCTTT. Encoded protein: CASSLWDITEAFF. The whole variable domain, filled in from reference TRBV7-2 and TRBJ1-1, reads GAGVSQSPSNKVTEKGKDVELRCDPISGHTALYWYRQSLGQGLEFLIYFQGNSAPDKSGLPSDRFSAERTGGSVSTLTIQRTQQEDSAVYLCASSLWDITEAFFGQGTRLTVV.

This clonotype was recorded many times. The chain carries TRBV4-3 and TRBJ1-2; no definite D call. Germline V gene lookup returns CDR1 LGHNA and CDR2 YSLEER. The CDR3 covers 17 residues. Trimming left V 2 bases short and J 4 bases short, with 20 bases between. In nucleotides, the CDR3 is TGCGCCAGCAGCCAATCTCATTCAGGCAAGGGTGCCTATGGCTACACCTTC. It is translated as CASSQSHSGKGAYGYTF.

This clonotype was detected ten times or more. The CDR3 reads CASSYSVVMRGTAYEQYF. The CDR3 DNA sequence: TGTGCCAGCAGTTACTCGGTCGTTATGAGGGGCACAGCCTACGAGCAGTACTTC. V gene TRBV6-5 combines with J gene TRBJ2-7; D is perhaps TRBD1 or TRBD2 (5 bases each). CDR3 length: 18 residues. V lost 0 bases, J lost 2 bases, and 20 bases lay in between. The germline V gene encodes CDR1 MNHEY and CDR2 SVGAGI.

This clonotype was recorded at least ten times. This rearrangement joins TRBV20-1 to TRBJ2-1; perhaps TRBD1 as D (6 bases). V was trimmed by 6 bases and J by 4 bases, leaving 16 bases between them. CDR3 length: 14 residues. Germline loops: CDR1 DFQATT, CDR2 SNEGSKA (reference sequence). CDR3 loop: CSAEDRQTYNEQFF. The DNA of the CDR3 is TGCAGTGCAGAGGACAGACAGACTTACAATGAGCAGTTCTTC.

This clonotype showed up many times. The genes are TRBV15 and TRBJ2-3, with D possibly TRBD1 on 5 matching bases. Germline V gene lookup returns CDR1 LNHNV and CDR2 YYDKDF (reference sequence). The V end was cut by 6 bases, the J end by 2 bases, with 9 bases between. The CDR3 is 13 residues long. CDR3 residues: CATRDTDTDTQYF. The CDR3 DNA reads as TGTGCCACCAGGGACACCGACACAGATACGCAGTATTTT.

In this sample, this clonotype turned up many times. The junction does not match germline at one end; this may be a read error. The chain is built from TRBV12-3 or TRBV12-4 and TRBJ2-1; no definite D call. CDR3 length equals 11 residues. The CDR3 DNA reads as TGTGCCAGCAGTTTAGGGAGTTCGCGCCTCTTC. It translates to CASSLGSSRLF.

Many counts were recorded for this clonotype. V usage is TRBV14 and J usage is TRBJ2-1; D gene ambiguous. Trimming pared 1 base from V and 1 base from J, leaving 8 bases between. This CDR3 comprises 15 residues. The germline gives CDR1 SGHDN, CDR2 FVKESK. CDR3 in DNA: TGTGCCAGCAGCCAAGCCCTAGGGTCCTACAATGAGCAGTTCTTC. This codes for CASSQALGSYNEQFF.

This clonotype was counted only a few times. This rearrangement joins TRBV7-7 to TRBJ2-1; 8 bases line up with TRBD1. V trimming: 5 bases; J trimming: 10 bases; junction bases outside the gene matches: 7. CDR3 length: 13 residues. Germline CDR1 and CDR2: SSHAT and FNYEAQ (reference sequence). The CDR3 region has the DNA TGTGCCAGCAGCCCAGGACAGGGTTTGGAGCAGTTCTTC. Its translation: CASSPGQGLEQFF.

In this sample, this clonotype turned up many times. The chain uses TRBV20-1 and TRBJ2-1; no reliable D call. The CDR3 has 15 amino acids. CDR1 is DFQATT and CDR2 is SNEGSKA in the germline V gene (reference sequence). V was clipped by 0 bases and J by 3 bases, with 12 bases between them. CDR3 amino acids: CSARDISSFYNEQFF. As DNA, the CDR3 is TGCAGTGCTAGAGATATAAGCAGTTTCTACAATGAGCAGTTCTTC.

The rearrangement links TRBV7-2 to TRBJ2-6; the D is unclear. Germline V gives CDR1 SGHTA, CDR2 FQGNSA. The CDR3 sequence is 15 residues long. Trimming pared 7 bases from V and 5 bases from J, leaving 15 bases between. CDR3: CASMMLSVRANVLTF. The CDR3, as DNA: TGTGCCAGCATGATGCTATCCGTCAGGGCCAACGTCCTGACTTTC.

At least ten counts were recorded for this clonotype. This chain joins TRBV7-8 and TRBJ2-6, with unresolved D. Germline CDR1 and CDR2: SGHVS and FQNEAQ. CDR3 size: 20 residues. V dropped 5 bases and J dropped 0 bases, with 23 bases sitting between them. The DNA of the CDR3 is TGTGCCAGCAGCCCCCACCCCCCACAAGTTCCTATCTCTGGGGCCAACGTCCTGACTTTC. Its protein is CASSPHPPQVPISGANVLTF.

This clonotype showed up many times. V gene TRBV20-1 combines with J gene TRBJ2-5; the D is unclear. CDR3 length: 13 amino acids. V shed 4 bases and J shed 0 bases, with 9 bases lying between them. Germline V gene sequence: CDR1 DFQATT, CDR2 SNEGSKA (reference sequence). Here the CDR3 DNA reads TGCAGTGCTAAAACAGCGTACCAAGAGACCCAGTACTTC. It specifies CSAKTAYQETQYF.

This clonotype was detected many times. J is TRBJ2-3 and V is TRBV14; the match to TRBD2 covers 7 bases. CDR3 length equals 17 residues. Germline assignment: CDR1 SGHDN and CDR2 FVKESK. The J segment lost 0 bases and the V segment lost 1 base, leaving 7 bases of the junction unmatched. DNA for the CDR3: TGTGCCAGCAGCCAAGCCCGCGGGAGCTATAGCACAGATACGCAGTATTTT. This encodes CASSQARGSYSTDTQYF.

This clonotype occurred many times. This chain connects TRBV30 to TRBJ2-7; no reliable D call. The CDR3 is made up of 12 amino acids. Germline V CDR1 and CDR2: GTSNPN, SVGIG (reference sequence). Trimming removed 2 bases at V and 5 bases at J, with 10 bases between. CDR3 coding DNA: TGTGCCTGGAGTTCCCCGGGTGACGAGCAGTACTTC. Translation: CAWSSPGDEQYF.